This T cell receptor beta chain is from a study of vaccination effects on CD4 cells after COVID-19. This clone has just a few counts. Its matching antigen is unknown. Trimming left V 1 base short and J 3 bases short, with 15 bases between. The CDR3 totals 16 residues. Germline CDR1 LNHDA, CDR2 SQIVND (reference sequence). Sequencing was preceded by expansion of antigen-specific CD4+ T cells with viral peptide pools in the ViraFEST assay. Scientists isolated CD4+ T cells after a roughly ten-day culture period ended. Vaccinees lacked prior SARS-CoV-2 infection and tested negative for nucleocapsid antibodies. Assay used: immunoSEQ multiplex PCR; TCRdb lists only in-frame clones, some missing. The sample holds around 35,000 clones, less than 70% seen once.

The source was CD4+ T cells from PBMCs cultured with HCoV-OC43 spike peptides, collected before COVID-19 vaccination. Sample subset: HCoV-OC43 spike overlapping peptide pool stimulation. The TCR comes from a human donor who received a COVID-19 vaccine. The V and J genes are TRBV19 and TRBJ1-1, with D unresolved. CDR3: CASSIGPTWDHTEAFF. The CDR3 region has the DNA TGTGCCAGTAGTATAGGCCCAACCTGGGATCACACTGAAGCTTTCTTT. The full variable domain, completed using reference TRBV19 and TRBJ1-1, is DGGITQSPKYLFRKEGQNVTLSCEQNLNHDAMYWYRQDPGQGLRLIYYSQIVNDFQKGDIAEGYSVSREKKESFPLTVTSAQKNPTAFYLCASSIGPTWDHTEAFFGQGTRLTVV.